These 2 T cell receptor beta chains were all obtained from the same sample, sequenced in a study of T cells in localized non-small cell lung cancer. Profiling relied on immunoSEQ multiplex PCR, and the TCRdb table lists in-frame clones only, not all of them. Here the sample spans roughly 27,000 clones, around 93% being singletons. The sequencing used peripheral blood, collected before any cancer treatment. The origin of the receptors is a female donor older than 55 with stage I lung adenocarcinoma.

The table lists this clone with a few counts. The chain has TRBV28 and TRBJ1-1; no firm D call. The length of the CDR3 is 11 residues. Trimming cost V 7 bases and J 8 bases, with 11 bases left between them. The germline V gene encodes CDR1 MDHEN and CDR2 SYDVKM. For the CDR3, the DNA is TGTGCCAGCACCACTCTTACGGAAGCTTTCTTT. This codes for CASTTLTEAFF.

The chain is built from TRBV6-1 and TRBJ2-5; possibly TRBD1 for D (6 bases). The CDR3 length is 14 residues. CDR1 MNHNS and CDR2 SASEGT come from the germline V gene. Between the trimmed V and J ends, which lost 0 bases and 7 bases, there was a span of 12 bases. CDR3 sequence (DNA): TGTGCCAGCAGTGAAGCATTCGACAGGAGGACCCAGTACTTC. Residues: CASSEAFDRRTQYF.